This TCR beta chain emerged from a study of blood T cells in healthy people across ages. Overall study findings and caveats: Compared with aged donors, long-lived donors showed fewer expanded clones, suggesting selection. The recorded TCR beta diversity per million T cells decreased in a roughly linear manner with age.

A second PCR of roughly 7 to 11 cycles used a sample-barcoded 5' primer and a J-beta primer mix. Each cDNA molecule carried a tag from a template-switch adaptor that contained 12 random nucleotides. Using its own MiXCR run on the 5' RACE reads, TCRdb lists one record per CDR3 protein. Of approximately 1.5 million distinct CDR3 sequences in the sample, roughly 43% were seen once. Samples had at least 7 million PBMCs isolated from them. V shed 2 bases and J shed 3 bases, with 13 bases lying between them. CDR3 size: 15 residues. Germline V gene lookup returns CDR1 SEHNR and CDR2 FQNEAQ (reference sequence). Turning to this clonotype: Its cognate antigen is unknown.

This chain connects TRBV7-9 to TRBJ1-1, with D possibly matching TRBD1 (6 bases). This clonotype originated in a woman aged 18-35 years in good health. Sequences were obtained from blood. For the CDR3, the DNA is TGTGCCAGCAGCTTAATGTCGGCAGGGGACACTGAAGCTTTCTTT. This codes for CASSLMSAGDTEAFF.